These 32 T cell receptor beta chains share one sample of origin, sequenced in a study of T-cell reconstitution after alpha-beta-depleted transplantation in children. Construction of the TCRbeta library involved unique molecular identifiers. One entry per CDR3 protein, called by TCRdb with MiXCR from the PCR reads. The table shows around 480,000 distinct CDR3 sequences, with 32% occurring only once. Here the sequenced sample was PBMCs from the stem cell graft donor, taken from the stem cell graft. The origin of the receptors is a human donor who donated a stem cell graft to a child with aplastic anemia.

In this sample, this clonotype turned up a few times. The chain employs TRBV7-2 and TRBJ2-7; 9 bases are a match to TRBD2. The ends lost 5 bases at V and 3 bases at J; junction bases unmatched: 8. CDR3 length equals 15 residues. Germline CDR1 SGHTA, CDR2 FQGNSA. CDR3 sequence (DNA): TGTGCCAGCAGCCAGACAAGCGGGAGGAACTACGAGCAGTACGTC. This translates into CASSQTSGRNYEQYV.

The gene calls are TRBV20-1 and TRBJ1-4; D perhaps matches TRBD1 (6 bases). Germline V gives CDR1 DFQATT, CDR2 SNEGSKA (reference sequence). The length of the CDR3 is 14 residues. This CDR3 reads CSPRRFTGWGELFF. CDR3 nucleotide sequence: TGCAGCCCCCGGCGATTCACAGGGTGGGGCGAACTGTTTTTT.

The V gene is TRBV27, the J gene TRBJ1-5; TRBD1 agrees at 7 bases. J gave up 7 bases and V 6 bases, and 9 bases lay outside the gene matches. This CDR3 contains 14 residues. The germline CDR1 and CDR2 sequences are MNHEY and SMNVEV (reference sequence). CDR3 nucleotide sequence: TGTGCCAGCAGCTACCGACAGGGATCGCAGCCCCAGCATTTT. Its translation is CASSYRQGSQPQHF.

V usage is TRBV6-5 and J usage is TRBJ1-3, with D uncertain. V was trimmed by 2 bases and J by 0 bases, leaving 8 bases between them. Germline loops: CDR1 MNHEY, CDR2 SVGAGI. CDR3 length: 15 residues. CDR3 in amino acids: CASSYDVSSGNTIYF. CDR3 bases: TGTGCCAGCAGTTACGACGTGAGCTCTGGAAACACCATATATTTT.

This clonotype has a handful of counts. The chain carries TRBV5-1 and TRBJ2-1; D is perhaps TRBD2 (5 bases). CDR3 size: 16 residues. The germline V gene encodes CDR1 SGHRS and CDR2 YFSETQ. V lost 0 bases, J lost 5 bases, and 15 bases lay in between. CDR3 DNA sequence: TGCGCCAGCAGCTTGGGAGGGCCCAGGCTTAACAATGAGCAGTTCTTC. This translates into CASSLGGPRLNNEQFF.

This clonotype was detected only a few times. This rearrangement joins TRBV29-1 to TRBJ2-3; weak D call: TRBD2 (7 bases). Trimming pared 7 bases from V and 6 bases from J, leaving 23 bases between. Germline-derived CDR1 and CDR2 are SQVTM and ANQGSEA. This CDR3 region has 15 residues. CDR3 residues: CSAVLGGGPSDTQYF. DNA of the CDR3: TGCAGCGCGGTACTAGGGGGAGGGCCATCGGATACGCAGTATTTT.

The chain links TRBV11-1 to TRBJ2-3; 8 bases match TRBD2. This CDR3 contains 18 residues. V lost 5 bases to trimming and J lost 0 bases; unmatched junction nucleotides: 13. Per germline, CDR1 SGHAT and CDR2 FQDESV (reference sequence). In DNA form, the CDR3 reads TGTGCCAGCAGCCCCCGAATGAGCGGGAGCGGTAGCACAGATACGCAGTATTTT. This translates into CASSPRMSGSGSTDTQYF.

There are a few counts of this clonotype. The DNA for the CDR3 is TGTGCCAGCAGACTGGGGTACAGGCTCAGTTCTAACTATGGCTACACCTTC. Translation: CASRLGYRLSSNYGYTF. The chain links TRBV28 to TRBJ1-2, with TRBD1 as a possible D gene (5 bases). The CDR3 is 17 residues long. V was pared by 6 bases and J by 0 bases, with 20 bases between. The germline CDR1 and CDR2 sequences are MDHEN and SYDVKM.

CDR3 loop: CASSRSRETSHQRRDTQYF. In nucleotides, the CDR3 is TGCGCCAGCAGCCGTTCACGGGAGACTAGCCATCAACGACGGGATACGCAGTATTTT. The chain recombines TRBV5-1 with TRBJ2-3; TRBD2 agrees at 7 bases. V shed 4 bases, J shed 6 bases, and the junction held 23 bases outside the gene matches. This CDR3 spans 19 amino acids. Germline-derived CDR1 and CDR2 are SGHRS and YFSETQ.

The V call is TRBV28, the J call TRBJ2-1; D is possibly TRBD1 (6 bases). V dropped 6 bases and J dropped 1 base, with 13 bases sitting between them. This CDR3 region has 15 residues. Germline V gene data show CDR1 as MDHEN and CDR2 as SYDVKM. CDR3 in amino acids: CASSQQGLSYNEQFF. In DNA, the CDR3 is TGTGCCAGCAGCCAACAGGGATTATCCTACAATGAGCAGTTCTTC. Full variable domain (remainder filled in from reference TRBV28 and TRBJ2-1): DVKVTQSSRYLVKRTGEKVFLECVQDMDHENMFWYRQDPGLGLRLIYFSYDVKMKEKGDIPEGYSVSREKKERFSLILESASTNQTSMYLCASSQQGLSYNEQFFGPGTRLTVL.

The chain couples TRBV28 to TRBJ1-5; 9 bases align to TRBD1. The V and J ends lost 8 bases and 7 bases, in that order; junction bases with no gene match: 0. Per the germline V gene, CDR1 is MDHEN and CDR2 is SYDVKM. CDR3 size: 11 residues. CDR3 nucleotide sequence: TGTGCCAGCGACAGGGGGCAGCCCCAGCATTTT. As protein: CASDRGQPQHF.

The rearrangement links TRBV6-1 to TRBJ1-1; D unclear. The CDR3 runs to 13 residues. CDR1 is MNHNS, CDR2 SASEGT, per germline. V gave up 8 bases and J gave up 0 bases, with 10 bases separating them. The CDR3 loop is CASLDTMNTEAFF. CDR3 nucleotides: TGTGCCAGCCTCGACACAATGAACACTGAAGCTTTCTTT.

The chain joins TRBV20-1 to TRBJ1-1; 10 bases fit TRBD1. Per germline, CDR1 DFQATT and CDR2 SNEGSKA (reference sequence). This CDR3 contains 14 residues. V shed 6 bases, J shed 5 bases, and the junction held 9 bases outside the gene matches. In DNA, the CDR3 is TGCAGTGCGCCGAGACAGGGGGCGCGGACTGAAGCTTTCTTT. It translates to CSAPRQGARTEAFF.

The CDR3 DNA reads TGCGCCAGCAGCCAAGGGATTAGACAGGCAGGGGAGACCCAGTACTTC. Its protein is CASSQGIRQAGETQYF. V is TRBV4-3 and J is TRBJ2-5; D perhaps matches TRBD1 (6 bases). Germline-derived CDR1 and CDR2 are LGHNA and YSLEER. Trimming stripped 1 base from V and 5 bases from J, with 17 bases between. CDR3 size: 16 residues.

The chain is built from TRBV7-8 and TRBJ1-1; 7 bases fit TRBD1. V shed 5 bases and J 4 bases; nucleotides not matched to a gene: 10. Germline V gives CDR1 SGHVS, CDR2 FQNEAQ. The length of the CDR3 is 15 residues. The CDR3 DNA reads as TGTGCCAGCAGCCTCGCGGACAGGTTGAGCACTGAAGCTTTCTTT. It codes for CASSLADRLSTEAFF.

The chain uses TRBV7-6 and TRBJ2-5; TRBD1 might be the D (6 bases). Trimming removed 5 bases at V and 3 bases at J, with 19 bases between. This CDR3 has 16 amino acids. CDR1 is SGHVS and CDR2 is FNYEAQ in the germline V gene. CDR3 in DNA: TGTGCCAGCAGCGGGATCCGGACAGAGTTAGAAGAGACCCAGTACTTC. Its protein is CASSGIRTELEETQYF.

The chain couples TRBV30 to TRBJ1-1; D is undetermined. This CDR3 is 15 amino acids long. Germline assignment: CDR1 GTSNPN and CDR2 SVGIG (reference sequence). The V gene lost 2 bases and the J gene lost 1 base, with 14 bases spanning the gap. CDR3 nucleotide sequence: TGTGCCTGGAGTTTAAGCCGGTTCCAGAACACTGAAGCTTTCTTT. This sequence encodes CAWSLSRFQNTEAFF.

J is TRBJ2-1 and V is TRBV7-9; 11 bases match TRBD1. Germline V lookup: CDR1 SEHNR, CDR2 FQNEAQ (reference sequence). This CDR3 contains 15 residues. J gave up 5 bases and V 6 bases, and 6 bases lay outside the gene matches. DNA for the CDR3: TGTGCCAGCAGTTTGGGACAGGGGGGCAACAATGAGCAGTTCTTC. Residues: CASSLGQGGNNEQFF.

The V and J genes are TRBV4-2 and TRBJ2-2; TRBD2 matches at 7 bases. The V segment lost 0 bases and the J segment 2 bases; nucleotides outside the gene matches: 12. The germline gives CDR1 LGHNA, CDR2 YNFKEQ. This CDR3 has 19 residues. Here the CDR3 reads CASSQDLGFGGSNTGELFF. CDR3 bases: TGTGCCAGCAGCCAAGATTTAGGGTTCGGCGGGAGTAACACCGGGGAGCTGTTTTTT.

The chain joins TRBV28 to TRBJ2-7; TRBD1 aligns across 11 bases. The CDR3 runs 14 residues. CDR1 is MDHEN, CDR2 SYDVKM, per germline. The junction had 7 bases not matched to a gene; V was cut back by 9 bases and J by 3 bases. The CDR3 is CASTGQGADYEQYF. The CDR3 DNA follows: TGTGCCAGTACAGGACAGGGGGCCGACTACGAGCAGTACTTC. The full variable domain, rest sourced from reference TRBV28 and TRBJ2-7, is DVKVTQSSRYLVKRTGEKVFLECVQDMDHENMFWYRQDPGLGLRLIYFSYDVKMKEKGDIPEGYSVSREKKERFSLILESASTNQTSMYLCASTGQGADYEQYFGPGTRLTVT.

This rearrangement joins TRBV20-1 to TRBJ1-1; 7 bases are shared with TRBD1. The CDR3 is made up of 14 amino acids. The germline CDR1 and CDR2 sequences are DFQATT and SNEGSKA (reference sequence). V lost 3 bases, J lost 4 bases, and 8 bases stayed unmatched. The CDR3 DNA sequence: TGCAGTGCTAGCCCGACAGGGATGGGCACTGAAGCTTTCTTT. Residues: CSASPTGMGTEAFF.

Concerning this clonotype: This sequence may be a read error, since a much larger clone differs from it by one base. This chain connects TRBV5-1 to TRBJ2-7; D tentatively fits TRBD1 or TRBD2 (5 bases each). The CDR3 is 13 amino acids. Trimming shortened V by 4 bases and J by 3 bases, and 11 bases separated the two germline ends. CDR1 SGHRS and CDR2 YFSETQ come from the germline V gene. The CDR3 nucleotides read TGCGCCAGCAGCCGGGGCGGGTTCTACGAGCAGTACTTC. Protein sequence: CASSRGGFYEQYF.

At least ten counts were recorded for this clonotype. This sequence joins TRBV6-5 and TRBJ1-3; the D is unclear. The CDR3 runs 15 residues. CDR1 is MNHEY and CDR2 is SVGAGI in the germline V gene. V lost 2 bases and J lost 1, with 9 bases in between. The CDR3 protein is CASSYQLRSGNTIYF. In nucleotides, the CDR3 is TGTGCCAGCAGTTACCAGCTCAGGTCTGGAAACACCATATATTTT.

The chain has TRBV29-1 and TRBJ2-2; D unclear. V dropped 4 bases and J dropped 7 bases, with 13 bases sitting between them. This CDR3 contains 13 residues. The germline V gene encodes CDR1 SQVTM and CDR2 ANQGSEA. Written as DNA, the CDR3 is TGCAGCGTTGTGCGCCCGCCTCACGGGGAGCTGTTTTTT. It yields the protein CSVVRPPHGELFF.

This clonotype came up a few times. J is TRBJ2-1 and V is TRBV11-2, with a possible D match to TRBD2 (5 bases). The CDR3 covers 15 residues. V lost 1 base and J lost 6, with 13 bases in between. Germline V gene data show CDR1 as SGHAT and CDR2 as FQNNGV. The CDR3: CASSLGASKGNEQFF. The CDR3 nucleotides read TGTGCCAGCAGCTTAGGGGCTAGCAAGGGCAATGAGCAGTTCTTC.

This chain links TRBV7-2 with TRBJ2-3, with 8 bases that match TRBD2. J lost 4 bases, V lost 3 bases, and 6 bases had no gene match. The CDR3 covers 15 residues. Germline V gene lookup returns CDR1 SGHTA and CDR2 FQGNSA. CDR3: CASSFSAGVSDTQYF. In nucleotides, the CDR3 is TGTGCCAGCAGCTTTTCAGCGGGAGTTTCAGATACGCAGTATTTT.

The V and J genes are TRBV20-1 and TRBJ2-7, with 7 bases lining up with TRBD2. CDR3 length: 16 amino acids. Germline CDR1 reads DFQATT; CDR2 reads SNEGSKA (reference sequence). V shed 0 bases and J 0 bases; nucleotides not matched to a gene: 8. CDR3 amino acids: CSARDGTGGGSYEQYV. In DNA form, the CDR3 reads TGCAGTGCTAGAGATGGGACGGGAGGCGGCTCCTACGAGCAGTACGTC.

In its sample, this clonotype was seen a few times. This rearrangement joins TRBV29-1 to TRBJ1-2; tentative D call: TRBD1 (5 bases). The CDR3 has 14 residues. Germline CDR1 SQVTM, CDR2 ANQGSEA. The V end lost 6 bases, the J end lost 0 bases, and 14 bases lay between the germline ends. CDR3 in DNA: TGCAGCGTGCCCGGGGGACTGTCTAACTATGGCTACACCTTC. It encodes CSVPGGLSNYGYTF. Based on the CDR3 plus reference TRBV29-1 and TRBJ1-2, the full variable domain is SAVISQKPSRDICQRGTSLTIQCQVDSQVTMMFWYRQQPGQSLTLIATANQGSEATYESGFVIDKFPISRPNLTFSTLTVSNMSPEDSSIYLCSVPGGLSNYGYTFGSGTRLTVV.

V is TRBV20-1 and J is TRBJ1-5, with D possibly TRBD1 on 5 matching bases. Trimming left V 5 bases short and J 0 bases short, with 17 bases between. CDR1 is DFQATT and CDR2 is SNEGSKA in the germline V gene (reference sequence). There are 16 residues in the CDR3. The CDR3: CSAPRYGGTSNQPQHF. The CDR3 bases are TGCAGTGCTCCCCGATATGGGGGAACTAGCAATCAGCCCCAGCATTTT.

This clonotype was picked up a small number of times. The CDR3 region is CASRMTTDRMNTEAFF. DNA of the CDR3: TGCGCCAGCAGAATGACGACAGACCGTATGAACACTGAAGCTTTCTTT. The rearrangement links TRBV4-1 to TRBJ1-1, with D possibly matching TRBD1 (5 bases). The V and J ends lost 6 bases and 0 bases respectively, with 17 bases between them. CDR3 length: 16 amino acids. CDR1 is MGHRA, CDR2 YSYEKL, per germline.

V gene TRBV6-1 combines with J gene TRBJ2-3; 9 nucleotides line up with TRBD2. The CDR3 runs 15 residues. Germline trimming cut 6 bases from V and 5 bases from J; bases unmatched to any gene: 9. CDR1 and CDR2 (germline): MNHNS, SASEGT. CDR3 sequence reads: CASRGLAGAEDTQYF. The CDR3 bases are TGTGCCAGCAGAGGGTTAGCGGGGGCGGAAGATACGCAGTATTTT.

The chain links TRBV12-3 or TRBV12-4 to TRBJ2-1; 7 bases map to TRBD2. The CDR3 is made up of 15 amino acids. V shed 5 bases and J 4 bases; nucleotides not matched to a gene: 8. CDR3 region: CASSGGDRAYNEQFF. The CDR3, as DNA: TGTGCCAGCAGTGGGGGGGATAGGGCTTACAATGAGCAGTTCTTC.